Shown below are 18 T cell receptor beta chains from a single sample sequenced in a study of CD8 T cells in ankylosing spondylitis. TCRdb analysed the 5' RACE reads with MiXCR anew, one entry per CDR3 protein. This sample has some 250,000 distinct CDR3 sequences, with roughly 10% found just once. The sample comprised blood, either unsorted or a sorted T cell fraction (not recorded which). Receptors were obtained from a male donor with ankylosing spondylitis or in good health (not recorded which).

This clonotype showed up many times. This sequence joins TRBV10-3 and TRBJ2-2, with 9 bases identical to TRBD1. The CDR3 covers 15 residues. Germline V CDR1 and CDR2: ENHRY, SYGVKD. The ends lost 7 bases at V and 3 bases at J; junction bases unmatched: 6. For the CDR3, the DNA is TGTGCCATCAAGCGGGACAGGGATTACACCGGGGAGCTGTTTTTT. The encoded protein is CAIKRDRDYTGELFF.

This sequence joins TRBV20-1 and TRBJ1-5; D may be TRBD1 (5 bases). V lost 6 bases to trimming and J lost 7 bases, with 7 bases between them. The CDR3 is 10 residues long. Germline CDR1 and CDR2: DFQATT and SNEGSKA (reference sequence). CDR3 region: CSAEGQPQHF. CDR3 DNA sequence: TGCAGTGCCGAGGGGCAGCCCCAGCATTTT.

For this clonotype: This sequence may be a read error, since a much larger clone differs from it by one base. The rearrangement uses TRBV28 and TRBJ2-1, with no clear D. CDR1 and CDR2 from the germline V gene are MDHEN and SYDVKM. This CDR3 is built from 15 residues. The CDR3 protein is CASSLLRSSYNVQFF. As DNA, the CDR3 is TGTGCCAGCAGTTTACTGCGAAGCTCCTACAATGTGCAGTTCTTC.

In its sample, this clonotype was seen a few times. This chain uses TRBV12-3 or TRBV12-4 with TRBJ1-1, with 10 bases matching TRBD1. Losses at the gene ends were 7 bases for V and 1 base for J; bases not matched to a gene: 6. The CDR3 has 15 amino acids. DNA for the CDR3: TGTGCCAGCAAAGGGACAGGGGTCGAGAACACTGAAGCTTTCTTT. Amino acids: CASKGTGVENTEAFF.

The chain has TRBV3-1 and TRBJ2-3; unclear D gene. The germline V and J ends were trimmed by 3 bases and 1 base, with 8 bases remaining between them. Germline CDR1 LGHDT, CDR2 YNNKEL (reference sequence). The CDR3 is 14 amino acids. The CDR3 region has the DNA TGTGCCAGCAGCCATGCCCGGGGCACAGATACGCAGTATTTT. Its protein is CASSHARGTDTQYF.

In regard to this clonotype: A single base separates this from a much larger clone, so it may be a read error. The chain employs TRBV27 and TRBJ2-2; the D is unclear. This CDR3 is built from 15 residues. Germline CDR1 MNHEY, CDR2 SMNVEV (reference sequence). CDR3: CVSSLTERPTGELFF. The DNA of the CDR3 is TGTGTCAGCAGTTTGACTGAAAGGCCCACCGGGGAGCTGTTTTTT.

This clonotype was picked up many times. The gene calls are TRBV20-1 and TRBJ2-5; D unclear. The V end lost 1 base, the J end lost 5 bases, and 14 bases lay between the germline ends. The CDR3 loop spans 14 amino acids. Germline loops: CDR1 DFQATT, CDR2 SNEGSKA (reference sequence). The CDR3 sequence is CSARAPRGGETQYF. The CDR3 bases are TGCAGTGCTAGAGCCCCTAGAGGTGGGGAGACCCAGTACTTC.

This clonotype turned up a few times. The V and J genes are TRBV12-3 or TRBV12-4 and TRBJ2-1, with 7 bases aligning to TRBD2. V trimming: 6 bases; J trimming: 2 bases; junction bases outside the gene matches: 10. CDR3 length: 16 amino acids. Here the CDR3 DNA reads TGTGCCAGCAGACCCCCTACTAGCGCCCCCTACAATGAGCAGTTCTTC. Its protein is CASRPPTSAPYNEQFF.

This clonotype was detected many times. V is TRBV12-3 or TRBV12-4 and J is TRBJ2-1; D might be TRBD1 or TRBD2, each matching 6 bases. V was pared by 8 bases and J by 4 bases, with 18 bases between. This CDR3 is 15 amino acids long. The CDR3 region has the DNA TGTGCCAGCCGGGAGAGGGGGTGGGGGTACAATGAGCAGTTCTTC. Translation gives CASRERGWGYNEQFF.

This clonotype has a count of ten or more. The chain carries TRBV5-1 and TRBJ2-7; either TRBD1 or TRBD2 may fit D (8 bases each). The CDR3 has 16 residues. CDR1 and CDR2 (germline): SGHRS, YFSETQ. V shed 3 bases and J shed 6 bases, with 22 bases lying between them. CDR3 in amino acids: CASSSDPGQGLVEQYF. For the CDR3, the DNA is TGCGCCAGCAGCTCCGATCCAGGACAGGGACTAGTCGAGCAGTACTTC.

The chain recombines TRBV28 with TRBJ1-1; weak D call: TRBD1 (5 bases). This CDR3 has 15 amino acids. Trimming cost V 10 bases and J 4 bases, with 22 bases left between them. Germline V gene sequence: CDR1 MDHEN, CDR2 SYDVKM. CDR3 sequence (DNA): TGTGCCACGCAAAACTCACAGGAGGGCGGCACTGAAGCTTTCTTT. Translation gives CATQNSQEGGTEAFF.

This clonotype was picked up many times. V gene TRBV12-3 or TRBV12-4 combines with J gene TRBJ2-7, with D tentatively TRBD1 (6 bases). Trimming took 4 bases from V and 4 from J, leaving 14 bases between them. There are 14 residues in the CDR3. CDR3 DNA sequence: TGTGCCAGCAGTTCGGGACACCCGGGGTACGAGCAGTACTTC. It specifies CASSSGHPGYEQYF.

Only a few counts were recorded for this clonotype. This CDR3 is CASSVIPSGGQETQYF. CDR3 in DNA: TGTGCCAGCAGCGTAATACCTAGCGGGGGGCAAGAGACCCAGTACTTC. The J gene is TRBJ2-5, the V gene TRBV9, with TRBD2 matching over 11 bases. CDR3 size: 16 residues. Germline loops: CDR1 SGDLS, CDR2 YYNGEE. The V and J ends lost 1 base and 2 bases, in that order; junction bases with no gene match: 4.

This clonotype was detected a few times. J is TRBJ2-1 and V is TRBV30, with D possibly matching TRBD1 (6 bases). Trimming shortened V by 2 bases and J by 5 bases, and 13 bases separated the two germline ends. Germline CDR1 and CDR2: GTSNPN and SVGIG (reference sequence). There are 14 residues in the CDR3. CDR3 residues: CAWSPLGQHNEQFF. The CDR3 bases are TGTGCCTGGAGTCCCCTCGGACAGCACAATGAGCAGTTCTTC.

This clonotype was observed a handful of times. The V and J genes are TRBV5-1 and TRBJ2-3; D gene uncertain. CDR1 SGHRS and CDR2 YFSETQ come from the germline V gene. The CDR3 has 16 residues. Trimming shortened V by 3 bases and J by 2 bases, and 16 bases separated the two germline ends. CDR3 sequence (DNA): TGCGCCAGCAGCTCGCAAACCGCCTACTACACAGATACGCAGTATTTT. It encodes CASSSQTAYYTDTQYF. The variable domain in full, completed from reference TRBV5-1 and TRBJ2-3, reads KAGVTQTPRYLIKTRGQQVTLSCSPISGHRSVSWYQQTPGQGLQFLFEYFSETQRNKGNFPGRFSGRQFSNSRSEMNVSTLELGDSALYLCASSSQTAYYTDTQYFGPGTRLTVL.

This clonotype was counted many times. The rearrangement uses TRBV28 and TRBJ1-2, with a possible D match to TRBD1 (6 bases). CDR1 and CDR2 (germline): MDHEN, SYDVKM. The CDR3 spans 14 residues. V was trimmed by 5 bases and J by 8 bases, leaving 18 bases between them. DNA of the CDR3: TGTGCCAGCAGTCCCCAAGCCCGGACAGTCGGCTACACCTTC. This gives the protein CASSPQARTVGYTF.

At least ten counts were recorded for this clonotype. CDR3 residues: CASSRESGRASEQYF. In DNA form, the CDR3 reads TGTGCCAGCAGTCGGGAAAGCGGGAGGGCCAGTGAGCAGTACTTC. The chain joins TRBV4-2 to TRBJ2-7; 10 bases are shared with TRBD2. Germline CDR1 reads LGHNA; CDR2 reads YNFKEQ. The V segment lost 6 bases and the J segment 7 bases; nucleotides outside the gene matches: 12. The CDR3 spans 15 residues.

This clonotype was seen at least ten times. The chain employs TRBV24-1 and TRBJ2-1, with TRBD2 matching over 11 bases. Trimming took 4 bases from V and 7 from J; bases not matched to a gene: 8. Per germline, CDR1 KGHDR and CDR2 SFDVKD. CDR3 length: 16 amino acids. The CDR3 sequence: CATSEPTSGSENEQFF. CDR3 bases: TGTGCCACCAGTGAGCCAACTAGCGGGAGCGAAAATGAGCAGTTCTTC.